These T cell receptor beta chains were read from a single sample in a study of vaccination and CD4 T cells after COVID-19. TCRdb re-derived calls from the PCR reads in MiXCR, one entry per CDR3 protein. This table holds some 9,600 distinct CDR3 sequences, around 58% found once. The antigens for these receptors are not known. The source material was CD4+ T cells from blood, cultured in vitro. These receptors were taken from a human donor who had recovered from COVID-19. Each CDR3 is given with its conserved first and last residue.

TRBV7-3	TRBJ1-5	CASSSGTGEGYSNQPQHF
TRBV11-3	TRBJ2-3	CASSQGEGTDTQYF
TRBV2	TRBJ1-5	CASSEQGSQPQHF
TRBV7-2	TRBJ2-7	CASSFSRLAPYEQYF
TRBV6-5	TRBJ2-4	CASSLTTGGLAKNIQYF
TRBV7-8	TRBJ1-5	CASSLVRNQPQHF
TRBV7-8	TRBJ1-3	CASSLGLATGNTIYF
TRBV7-8	TRBJ1-6	CASSLSGTVDSPLHF
TRBV7-3	TRBJ2-5	CASSLGPAGETQYF
TRBV20-1	TRBJ1-6	CSAIRLGTAHSPLHF
TRBV20-1	TRBJ2-1	CSARRETYNEQFF
TRBV9	TRBJ2-5	CASSAGVKTGAGTQYF
TRBV20-1	TRBJ1-2	CSARAPRHLDGYTF
TRBV2	TRBJ2-7	CASNRYRDRGRGEQYF
TRBV6-1	TRBJ2-7	CASRILTGNPDEQYF
TRBV10-3	TRBJ2-2	CAISETYNTGELFF
TRBV20-1	TRBJ1-2	CSAGTGRIELYGYTF
TRBV7-2	TRBJ1-2	CASSPHRVNYGYTF
TRBV27	TRBJ2-2	CASRIGRLMTGELFF
TRBV20-1	TRBJ2-1	CSAQVRQGVNNEQFF
TRBV6-5	TRBJ2-1	CASSSRRSSYNEQFF
TRBV20-1	TRBJ2-7	CSAYRPYEQYF
TRBV6-5	TRBJ2-5	CATSYSISGGDKETQYF
TRBV20-1	TRBJ2-3	CSAPVWGTDTQYF
TRBV29-1	TRBJ1-1	CSVVDAMNTEAFF
TRBV15	TRBJ1-3	CATSRDQMSGNTIYF
TRBV14	TRBJ2-3	CASSQDIAGTDTQYF
TRBV6-1	TRBJ1-2	CASSPWETGDNYGYTF
TRBV6-2/TRBV6-3	TRBJ1-5	CASSLDIYSNQPQHF
TRBV18	TRBJ2-7	CASSLTPGLAAYEQYF
TRBV12-3/TRBV12-4	TRBJ2-1	CASSLRKTDEQFF
TRBV12-3/TRBV12-4	TRBJ1-2	CASSLAALYGYTF
TRBV20-1	TRBJ1-1	CSAFTGTAGTEAFF
TRBV11-2	TRBJ1-1	CASSWSGLLRSEAFF
TRBV7-2	TRBJ2-3	CASSLSGAQGDTQYF
TRBV2	TRBJ1-5	CASRMTSGGNQPQHF
TRBV24-1	TRBJ2-1	CATSEVDSHSYNEQFF
TRBV6-2/TRBV6-3	TRBJ2-2	CASRWDQITGELFF
TRBV27	TRBJ2-1	CASRATSGGAWEQFF
TRBV27	TRBJ2-5	CASSLFGKSWEETQYF
TRBV24-1	TRBJ2-3	CATSDASRDTQYF
TRBV4-1	TRBJ2-3	CASSQSGTDTQYF
TRBV27	TRBJ1-2	CASSGQGNYGYTF
TRBV27	TRBJ2-3	CASSQDRTTDTQYF
TRBV10-3	TRBJ2-7	CASSWVAGIYEQYF
TRBV20-1	TRBJ1-3	CSAKLETTIYF
TRBV20-1	TRBJ2-2	CSARDTGGASGELFF
TRBV15	TRBJ1-5	CATSRDRVNQPQHF
TRBV27	TRBJ1-2	CASSPLDRGLYYGYTF
TRBV20-1	TRBJ1-6	CSARDRRSGNSPLHF
TRBV6-4	TRBJ2-3	CASSDSGDTDTQYF
TRBV5-4	TRBJ1-6	CASSLDSNYNSPLHF
TRBV2	TRBJ1-2	CASNLPTGVLNYGYTF
TRBV2	TRBJ1-2	CASPTRGFNYGYTF